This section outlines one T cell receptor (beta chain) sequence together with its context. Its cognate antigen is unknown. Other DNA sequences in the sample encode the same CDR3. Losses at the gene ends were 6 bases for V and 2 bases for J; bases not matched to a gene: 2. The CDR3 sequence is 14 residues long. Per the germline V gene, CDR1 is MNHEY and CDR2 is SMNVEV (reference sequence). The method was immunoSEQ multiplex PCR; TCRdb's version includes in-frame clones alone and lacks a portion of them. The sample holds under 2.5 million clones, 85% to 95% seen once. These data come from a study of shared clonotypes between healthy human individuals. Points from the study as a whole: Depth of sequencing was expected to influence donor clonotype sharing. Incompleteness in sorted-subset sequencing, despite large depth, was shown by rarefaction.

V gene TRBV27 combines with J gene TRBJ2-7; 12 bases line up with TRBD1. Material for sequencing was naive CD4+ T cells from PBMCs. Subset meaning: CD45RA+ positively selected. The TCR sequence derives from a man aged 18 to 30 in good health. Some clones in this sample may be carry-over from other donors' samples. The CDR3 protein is CASRGTGGTYEQYF. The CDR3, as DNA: TGTGCCAGCAGAGGGACAGGGGGCACCTACGAGCAGTACTTC.